This T cell receptor (delta chain) was sequenced for a study of gamma-delta T cells after stem cell transplantation. TCRdb re-processed the RT-PCR reads using CATT. The top ten hold 10% to 15% of the sample, which has 1,300 or so delta-chain clones, 3% to 4% seen once. On this clone itself: A much bigger clone sits one base away, suggesting this may be a read error.

Germline V gives CDR1 GEAIGNYY, CDR2 EKD. The CDR3 loop spans 23 amino acids. This receptor was obtained from a human donor. It is not recorded whose cells these are; they may come from a transplant donor. V usage is TRDV2 and J usage is TRDJ3, with TRDD3 matching over 7 bases. Sequencing used gamma-delta T cells. CDR3 region: CACDSPGSGGLRKYSWGTRQMFF. CDR3 in DNA: TGTGCCTGTGACTCCCCAGGTAGTGGGGGACTACGCAAATACTCCTGGGGCACCCGACAGATGTTTTTC.